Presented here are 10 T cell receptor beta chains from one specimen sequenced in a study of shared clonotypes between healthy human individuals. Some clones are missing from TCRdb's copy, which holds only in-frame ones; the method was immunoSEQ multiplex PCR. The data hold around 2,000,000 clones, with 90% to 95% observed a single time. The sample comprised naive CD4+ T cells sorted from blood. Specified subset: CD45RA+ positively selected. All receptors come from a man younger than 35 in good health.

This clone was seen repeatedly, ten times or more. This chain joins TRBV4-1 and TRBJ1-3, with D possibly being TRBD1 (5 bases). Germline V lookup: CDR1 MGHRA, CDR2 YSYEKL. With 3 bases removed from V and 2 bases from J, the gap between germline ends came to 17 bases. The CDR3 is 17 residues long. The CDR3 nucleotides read TGCGCCAGCAGCCAGATCGTCGGGGGGATCACTGGAAACACCATATATTTT. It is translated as CASSQIVGGITGNTIYF.

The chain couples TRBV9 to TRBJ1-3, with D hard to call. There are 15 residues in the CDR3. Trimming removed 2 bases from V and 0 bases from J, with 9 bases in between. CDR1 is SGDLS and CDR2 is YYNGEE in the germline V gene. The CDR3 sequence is CASSVAASSGNTIYF. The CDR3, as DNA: TGTGCCAGCAGCGTTGCCGCTAGCTCTGGAAACACCATATATTTT.

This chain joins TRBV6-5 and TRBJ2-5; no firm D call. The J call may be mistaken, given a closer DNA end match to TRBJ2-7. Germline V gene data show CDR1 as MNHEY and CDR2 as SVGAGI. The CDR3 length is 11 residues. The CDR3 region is CASSHSYEQYF. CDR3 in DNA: TGTGCCAGTTCCCACTCCTACGAGCAGTACTTC.

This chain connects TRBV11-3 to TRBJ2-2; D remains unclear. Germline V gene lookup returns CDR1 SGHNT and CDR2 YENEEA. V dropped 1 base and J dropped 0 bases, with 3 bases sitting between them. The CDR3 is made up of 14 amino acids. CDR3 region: CASSLVPNTGELFF. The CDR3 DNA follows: TGTGCCAGCAGCTTAGTACCGAACACCGGGGAGCTGTTTTTT.

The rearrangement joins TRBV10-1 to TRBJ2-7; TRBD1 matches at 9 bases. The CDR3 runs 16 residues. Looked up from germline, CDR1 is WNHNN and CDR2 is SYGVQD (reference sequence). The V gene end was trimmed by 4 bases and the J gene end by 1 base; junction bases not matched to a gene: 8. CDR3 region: CASSGRDRDGSYEQYF. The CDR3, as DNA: TGCGCCAGCAGTGGTCGGGACAGGGACGGGTCCTACGAGCAGTACTTC.

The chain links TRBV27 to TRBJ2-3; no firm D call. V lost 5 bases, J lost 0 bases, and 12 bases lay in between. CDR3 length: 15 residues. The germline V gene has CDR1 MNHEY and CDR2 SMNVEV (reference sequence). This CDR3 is CASSPGGRSTDTQYF. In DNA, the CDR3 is TGTGCCAGCAGTCCCGGCGGCAGGAGCACAGATACGCAGTATTTT.

CDR3 DNA: TGTGCCAGCAGTTACCAATGGACGGTGAACACTGAAGCTTTCTTT. It yields the protein CASSYQWTVNTEAFF. The chain uses TRBV27 and TRBJ1-1, with D hard to call. From germline, CDR1 is MNHEY and CDR2 SMNVEV (reference sequence). Trimming removed 4 bases at V and 0 bases at J, with 12 bases between. The CDR3 extends over 15 amino acids.

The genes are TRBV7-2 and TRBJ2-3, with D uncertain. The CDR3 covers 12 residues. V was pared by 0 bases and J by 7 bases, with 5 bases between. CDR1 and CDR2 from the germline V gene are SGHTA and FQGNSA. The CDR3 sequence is CASSLASYTQYF. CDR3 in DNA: TGTGCCAGCAGCTTAGCTAGCTATACGCAGTATTTT.

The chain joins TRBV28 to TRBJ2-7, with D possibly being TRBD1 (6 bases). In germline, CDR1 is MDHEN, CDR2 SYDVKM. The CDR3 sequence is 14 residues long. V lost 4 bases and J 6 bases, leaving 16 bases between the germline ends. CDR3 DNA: TGTGCCAGCAGTTCAACAGGGAAATGGGGCGAGCAGTACTTC. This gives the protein CASSSTGKWGEQYF.

The chain's CDR3 is CASSEGQSNTEAFF. Written as DNA, the CDR3 is TGTGCCAGCAGCGAGGGACAGTCGAACACTGAAGCTTTCTTT. This chain connects TRBV9 to TRBJ1-1; 7 nucleotides align to TRBD1. Germline assignment: CDR1 SGDLS and CDR2 YYNGEE. The junction had 3 bases not matched to a gene; V was cut back by 3 bases and J by 1 base. The CDR3 is 14 amino acids.